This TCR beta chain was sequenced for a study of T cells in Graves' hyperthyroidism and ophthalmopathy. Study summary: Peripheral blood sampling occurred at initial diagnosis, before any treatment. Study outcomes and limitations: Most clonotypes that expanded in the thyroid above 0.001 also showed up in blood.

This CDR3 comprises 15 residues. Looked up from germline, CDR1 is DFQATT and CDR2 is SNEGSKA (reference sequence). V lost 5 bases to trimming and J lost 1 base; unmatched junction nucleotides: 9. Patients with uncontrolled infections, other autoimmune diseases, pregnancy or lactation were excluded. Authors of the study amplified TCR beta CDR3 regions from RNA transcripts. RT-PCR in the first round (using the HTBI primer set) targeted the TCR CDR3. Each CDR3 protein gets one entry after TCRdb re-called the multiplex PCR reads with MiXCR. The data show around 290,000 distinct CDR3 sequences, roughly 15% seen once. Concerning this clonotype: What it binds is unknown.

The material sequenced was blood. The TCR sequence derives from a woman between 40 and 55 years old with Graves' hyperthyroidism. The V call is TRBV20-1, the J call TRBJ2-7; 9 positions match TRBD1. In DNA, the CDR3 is TGCAGTGCTCTATCTCCCGGGACAGGGTCCTACGAGCAGTACTTC. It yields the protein CSALSPGTGSYEQYF.